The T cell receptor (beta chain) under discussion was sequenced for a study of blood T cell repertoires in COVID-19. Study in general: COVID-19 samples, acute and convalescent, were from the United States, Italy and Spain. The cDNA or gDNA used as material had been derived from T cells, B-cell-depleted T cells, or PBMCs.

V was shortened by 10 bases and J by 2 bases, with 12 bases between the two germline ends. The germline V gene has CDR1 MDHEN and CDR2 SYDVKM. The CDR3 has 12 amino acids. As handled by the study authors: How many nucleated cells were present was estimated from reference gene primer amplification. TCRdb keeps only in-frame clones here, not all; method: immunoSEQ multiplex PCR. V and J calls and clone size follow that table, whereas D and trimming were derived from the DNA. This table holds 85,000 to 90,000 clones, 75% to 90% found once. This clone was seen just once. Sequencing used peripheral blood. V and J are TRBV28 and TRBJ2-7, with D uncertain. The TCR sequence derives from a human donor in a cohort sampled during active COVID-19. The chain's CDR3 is CATSGSPYEQYF. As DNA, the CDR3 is TGTGCCACCTCCGGGTCCCCCTACGAGCAGTACTTC.